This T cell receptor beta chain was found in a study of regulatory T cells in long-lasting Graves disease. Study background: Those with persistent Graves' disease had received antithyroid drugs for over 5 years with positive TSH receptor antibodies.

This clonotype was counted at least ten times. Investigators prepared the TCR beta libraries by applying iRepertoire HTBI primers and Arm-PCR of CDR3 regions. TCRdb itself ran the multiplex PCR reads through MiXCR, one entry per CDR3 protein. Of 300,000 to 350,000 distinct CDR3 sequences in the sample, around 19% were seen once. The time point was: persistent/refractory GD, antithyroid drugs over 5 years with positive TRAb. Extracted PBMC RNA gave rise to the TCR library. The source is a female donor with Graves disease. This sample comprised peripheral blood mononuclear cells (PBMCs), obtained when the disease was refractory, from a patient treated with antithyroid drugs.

CDR3 bases: TGTGCCAGCAGCCCCCGTACCGGTGAAAAACTGTTTTTT. This encodes CASSPRTGEKLFF. This chain joins TRBV7-9 and TRBJ1-4; D ambiguous. Germline V gene lookup returns CDR1 SEHNR and CDR2 FQNEAQ (reference sequence). The CDR3 spans 13 residues. Trimming took off 5 bases at V and 7 bases at J, with 11 bases between the two ends.